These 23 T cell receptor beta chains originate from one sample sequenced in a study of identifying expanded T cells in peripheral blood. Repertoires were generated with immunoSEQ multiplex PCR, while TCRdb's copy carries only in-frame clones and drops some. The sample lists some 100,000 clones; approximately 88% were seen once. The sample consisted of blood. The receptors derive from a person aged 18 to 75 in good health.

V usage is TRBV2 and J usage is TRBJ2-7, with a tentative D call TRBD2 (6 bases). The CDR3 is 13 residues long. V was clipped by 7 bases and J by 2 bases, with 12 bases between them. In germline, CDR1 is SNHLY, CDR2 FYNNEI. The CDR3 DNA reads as TGTGCCAGCAACAGACTAGGGGCCTACGAGCAGTACTTC. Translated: CASNRLGAYEQYF.

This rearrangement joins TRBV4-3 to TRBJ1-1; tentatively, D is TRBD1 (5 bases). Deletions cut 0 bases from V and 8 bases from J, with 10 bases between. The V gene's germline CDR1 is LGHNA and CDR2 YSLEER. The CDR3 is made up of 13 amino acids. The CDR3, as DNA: TGCGCCAGCAGCCAAGATCGGGGGGTGGAAGCTTTCTTT. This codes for CASSQDRGVEAFF.

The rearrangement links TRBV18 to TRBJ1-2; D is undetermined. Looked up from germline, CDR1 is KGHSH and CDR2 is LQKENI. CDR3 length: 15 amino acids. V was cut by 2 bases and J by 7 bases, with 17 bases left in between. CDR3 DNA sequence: TGTGCCAGCTCACCATATGGGTGGCCAGACCCTGGCTACACCTTC. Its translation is CASSPYGWPDPGYTF.

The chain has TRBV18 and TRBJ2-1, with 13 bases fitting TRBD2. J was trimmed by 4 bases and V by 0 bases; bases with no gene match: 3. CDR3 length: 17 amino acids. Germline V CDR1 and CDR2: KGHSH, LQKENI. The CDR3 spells CASSPPGGLAGYNEQFF. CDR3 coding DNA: TGTGCCAGCTCACCACCTGGGGGACTAGCGGGGTACAATGAGCAGTTCTTC.

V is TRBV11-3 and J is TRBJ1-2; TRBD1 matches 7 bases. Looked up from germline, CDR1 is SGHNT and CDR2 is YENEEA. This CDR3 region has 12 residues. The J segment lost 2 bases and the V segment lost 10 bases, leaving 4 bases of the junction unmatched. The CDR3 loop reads CATGRGNYGYTF. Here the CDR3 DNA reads TGTGCCACGGGCAGGGGGAACTATGGCTACACCTTC.

The CDR3: CASSKMGQGVGNQPQHF. The DNA of the CDR3 is TGTGCCAGCAGCAAAATGGGACAGGGGGTAGGAAATCAGCCCCAGCATTTT. The chain has TRBV7-9 and TRBJ1-5; 11 bases match TRBD1. J lost 4 bases, V lost 5 bases, and 10 bases had no gene match. Germline V gene sequence: CDR1 SEHNR, CDR2 FQNEAQ (reference sequence). The CDR3 has 17 amino acids.

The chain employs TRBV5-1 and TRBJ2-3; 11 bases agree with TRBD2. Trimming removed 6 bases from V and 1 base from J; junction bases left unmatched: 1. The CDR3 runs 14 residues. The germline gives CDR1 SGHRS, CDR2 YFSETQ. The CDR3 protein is CASMGLAGTDTQYF. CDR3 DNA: TGCGCCAGCATGGGACTAGCGGGCACAGATACGCAGTATTTT. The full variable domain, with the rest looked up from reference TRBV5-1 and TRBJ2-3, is KAGVTQTPRYLIKTRGQQVTLSCSPISGHRSVSWYQQTPGQGLQFLFEYFSETQRNKGNFPGRFSGRQFSNSRSEMNVSTLELGDSALYLCASMGLAGTDTQYFGPGTRLTVL.

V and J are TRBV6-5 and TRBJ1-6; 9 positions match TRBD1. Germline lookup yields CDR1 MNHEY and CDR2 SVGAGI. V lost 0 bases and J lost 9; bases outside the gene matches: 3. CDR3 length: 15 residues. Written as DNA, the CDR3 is TGTGCCAGCAGTTACTCGGGACAGGGCTCTTCACCCCTCCACTTT. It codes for CASSYSGQGSSPLHF.

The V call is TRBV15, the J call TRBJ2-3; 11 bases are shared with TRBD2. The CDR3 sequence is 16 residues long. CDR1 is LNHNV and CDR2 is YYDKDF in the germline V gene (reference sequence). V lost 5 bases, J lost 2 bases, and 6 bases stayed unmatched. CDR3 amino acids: CATSARLAGNTDTQYF. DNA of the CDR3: TGTGCCACCAGCGCCCGACTAGCGGGGAACACAGATACGCAGTATTTT.

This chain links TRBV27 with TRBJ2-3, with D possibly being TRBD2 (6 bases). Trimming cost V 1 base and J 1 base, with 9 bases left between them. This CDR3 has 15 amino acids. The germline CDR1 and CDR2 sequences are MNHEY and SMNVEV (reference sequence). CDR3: CASSLLGGGTDTQYF. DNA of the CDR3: TGTGCCAGCAGTTTATTAGGCGGGGGCACAGATACGCAGTATTTT.

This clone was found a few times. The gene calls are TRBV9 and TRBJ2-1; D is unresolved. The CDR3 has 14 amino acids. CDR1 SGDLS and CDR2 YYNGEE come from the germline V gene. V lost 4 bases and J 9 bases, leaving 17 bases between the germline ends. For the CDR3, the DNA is TGTGCCAGCAGCTTGAGTCTCGGAAGTGCTGAGCAGTTCTTC. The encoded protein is CASSLSLGSAEQFF.

CDR3 loop: CASSQEQGSSGNTIYF. DNA of the CDR3: TGTGCCAGCAGCCAGGAACAGGGAAGCTCTGGAAACACCATATATTTT. The V and J genes are TRBV4-2 and TRBJ1-3; possibly TRBD1 for D (6 bases). V was clipped by 3 bases and J by 0 bases, with 12 bases between them. Germline assignment: CDR1 LGHNA and CDR2 YNFKEQ. The CDR3 consists of 16 residues.

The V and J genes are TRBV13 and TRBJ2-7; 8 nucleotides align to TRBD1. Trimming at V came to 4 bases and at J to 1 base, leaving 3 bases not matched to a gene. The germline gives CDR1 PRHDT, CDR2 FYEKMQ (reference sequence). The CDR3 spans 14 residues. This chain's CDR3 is CASSYDRGSYEQYF. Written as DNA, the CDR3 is TGTGCCAGCAGCTACGACAGGGGTTCCTACGAGCAGTACTTC.

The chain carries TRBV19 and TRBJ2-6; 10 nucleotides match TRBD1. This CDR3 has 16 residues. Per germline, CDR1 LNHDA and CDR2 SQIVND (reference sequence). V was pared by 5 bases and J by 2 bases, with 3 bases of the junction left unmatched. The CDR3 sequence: CASSHGQGAGANVLTF. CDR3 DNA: TGTGCCAGTAGTCATGGACAGGGGGCTGGGGCCAACGTCCTGACTTTC.

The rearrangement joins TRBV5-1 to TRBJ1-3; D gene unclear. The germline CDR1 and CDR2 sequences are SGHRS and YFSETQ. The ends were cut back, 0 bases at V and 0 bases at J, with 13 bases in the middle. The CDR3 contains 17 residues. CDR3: CASSLASGASSGNTIYF. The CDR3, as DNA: TGCGCCAGCAGCTTGGCCAGTGGAGCCTCCTCTGGAAACACCATATATTTT.

CDR3: CAWSTGLTTRNEQFF. The CDR3 DNA sequence: TGTGCCTGGAGTACGGGACTAACCACCCGCAATGAGCAGTTCTTC. The chain uses TRBV30 and TRBJ2-1, with TRBD2 matching over 7 bases. Germline CDR1 reads GTSNPN; CDR2 reads SVGIG (reference sequence). The V gene end was trimmed by 2 bases and the J gene end by 6 bases; junction bases not matched to a gene: 10. CDR3 length: 15 amino acids.

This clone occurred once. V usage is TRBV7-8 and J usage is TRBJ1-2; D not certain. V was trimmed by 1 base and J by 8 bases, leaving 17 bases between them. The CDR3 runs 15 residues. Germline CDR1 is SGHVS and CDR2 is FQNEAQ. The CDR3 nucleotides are TGTGCCAGCAGCTTAGGGTTGGGGTCCCCTCGCGGCTACACCTTC. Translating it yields CASSLGLGSPRGYTF.

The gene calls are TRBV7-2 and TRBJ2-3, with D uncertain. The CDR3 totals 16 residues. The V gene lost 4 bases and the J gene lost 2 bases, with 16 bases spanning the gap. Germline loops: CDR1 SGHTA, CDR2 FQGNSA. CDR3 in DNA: TGTGCCAGCAGCTCCCGTATAGCTAGGTCCACAGATACGCAGTATTTT. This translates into CASSSRIARSTDTQYF.

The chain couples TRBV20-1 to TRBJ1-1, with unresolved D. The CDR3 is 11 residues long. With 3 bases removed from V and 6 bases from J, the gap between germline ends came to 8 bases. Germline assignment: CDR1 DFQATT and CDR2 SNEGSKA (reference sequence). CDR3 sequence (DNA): TGCAGTGCTAGGGTCCCCCCTGAAGCTTTCTTT. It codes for CSARVPPEAFF.

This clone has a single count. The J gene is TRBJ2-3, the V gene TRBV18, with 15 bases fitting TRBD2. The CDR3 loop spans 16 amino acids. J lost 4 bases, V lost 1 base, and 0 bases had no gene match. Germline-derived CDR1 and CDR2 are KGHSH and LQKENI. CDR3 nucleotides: TGTGCCAGCTCACCACGGACTAGCGGGGGGGCAGATACGCAGTATTTT. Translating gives CASSPRTSGGADTQYF.

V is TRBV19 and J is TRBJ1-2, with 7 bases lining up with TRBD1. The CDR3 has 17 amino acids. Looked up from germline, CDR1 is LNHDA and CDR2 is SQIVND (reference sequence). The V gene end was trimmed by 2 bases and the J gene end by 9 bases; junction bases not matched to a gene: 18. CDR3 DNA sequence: TGTGCCAGTAGTATACCCCCCGGACAGGAGATTGGGGAGAGCTACACCTTC. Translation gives CASSIPPGQEIGESYTF.

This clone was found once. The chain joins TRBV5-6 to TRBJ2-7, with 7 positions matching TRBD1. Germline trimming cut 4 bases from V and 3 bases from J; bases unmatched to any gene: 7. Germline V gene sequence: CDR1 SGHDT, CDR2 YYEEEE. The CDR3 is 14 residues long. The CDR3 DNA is TGTGCCAGCAGCGACACAGGGGCCCGCTACGAGCAGTACTTC. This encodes CASSDTGARYEQYF.

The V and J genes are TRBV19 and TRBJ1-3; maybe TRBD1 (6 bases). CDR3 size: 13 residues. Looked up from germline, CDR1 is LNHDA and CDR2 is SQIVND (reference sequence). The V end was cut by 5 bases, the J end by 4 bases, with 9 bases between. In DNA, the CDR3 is TGTGCCAGTAGTCGGGGGCTCGGAAACACCATATATTTT. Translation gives CASSRGLGNTIYF.